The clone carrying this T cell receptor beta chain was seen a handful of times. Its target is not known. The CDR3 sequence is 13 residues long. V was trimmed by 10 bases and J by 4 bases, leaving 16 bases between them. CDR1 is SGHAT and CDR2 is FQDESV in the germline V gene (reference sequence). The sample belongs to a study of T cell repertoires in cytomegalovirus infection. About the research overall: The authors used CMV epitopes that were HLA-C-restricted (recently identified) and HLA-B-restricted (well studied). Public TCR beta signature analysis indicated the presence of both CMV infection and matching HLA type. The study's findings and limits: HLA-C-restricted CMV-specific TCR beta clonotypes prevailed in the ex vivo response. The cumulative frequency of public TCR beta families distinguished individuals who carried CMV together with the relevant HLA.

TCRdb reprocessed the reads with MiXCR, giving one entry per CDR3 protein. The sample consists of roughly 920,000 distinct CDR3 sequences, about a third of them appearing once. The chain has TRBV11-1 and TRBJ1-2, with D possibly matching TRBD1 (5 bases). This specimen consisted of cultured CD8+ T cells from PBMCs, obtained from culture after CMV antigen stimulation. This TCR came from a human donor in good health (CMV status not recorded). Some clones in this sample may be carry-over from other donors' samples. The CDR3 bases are TGTGCCACCTCGGAGGGGCAGGCCTATGGCTACACCTTC. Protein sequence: CATSEGQAYGYTF.